This T cell receptor beta chain was recovered during a study of cytomegalovirus exposure and HLA in healthy donors. Germline assignment: CDR1 MNHEY and CDR2 SVGAGI. CDR3 size: 14 residues. V lost 2 bases to trimming and J lost 1 base, with 8 bases between them. Overall study results and limits: According to a later analysis, most TCR beta chains associated with CMV appeared HLA-restricted. The study listed approximately 160 cytomegalovirus-associated TCR beta chains.

PCR amplification relied on 60 Vbeta primers (plus 13 Jbeta primers). The repertoire was sequenced with immunoSEQ multiplex PCR; TCRdb's copy has only in-frame clones and lacks some. Of more than 100,000 clones listed, around three quarters were seen once; the top ten hold around 3.5%. Regarding this clone: The antigen remains unidentified.

This TCR derives from a human donor in good health. V and J are TRBV6-5 and TRBJ1-2; D perhaps matches TRBD1 (5 bases). Specimen: PBMCs. The CDR3 loop reads CASSYGGVNYGYTF. CDR3 nucleotides: TGTGCCAGCAGTTACGGGGGGGTTAACTATGGCTACACCTTC.